Listed here is a single T cell receptor beta chain. The germline gene is not matched at one end of the junction; a read error may be the cause. The definition of stable Graves' hyperthyroidism was no ophthalmopathy progression within 18 months. The study based diagnoses on clinical symptoms, serum thyroxine and TRAb, thyroid ultrasound and orbital computed tomography. The sample comes from a study of T cells in Graves' hyperthyroidism and ophthalmopathy. From RNA transcripts, TCR beta CDR3 regions were amplified. A set of HTBI primers served as the primers for a first-round RT-PCR of the TCR CDR3. Each CDR3 protein gets one entry after TCRdb re-called the multiplex PCR reads with MiXCR. The sample contains some 500,000 distinct CDR3 sequences, around an eighth of which appear only once. CDR3 length: 13 amino acids. Germline values: CDR1 SSHAT, CDR2 FNYEAQ (reference sequence).

Sequenced sample: blood. This chain joins TRBV7-7 and TRBJ1-6, with no clear D. The receptor was derived from a woman under 30 with Graves' hyperthyroidism. CDR3 DNA: TGTGCTAGCAGCTCGCTCCCGGGTTCACCCCTCCACTTT. It codes for CASSSLPGSPLHF.